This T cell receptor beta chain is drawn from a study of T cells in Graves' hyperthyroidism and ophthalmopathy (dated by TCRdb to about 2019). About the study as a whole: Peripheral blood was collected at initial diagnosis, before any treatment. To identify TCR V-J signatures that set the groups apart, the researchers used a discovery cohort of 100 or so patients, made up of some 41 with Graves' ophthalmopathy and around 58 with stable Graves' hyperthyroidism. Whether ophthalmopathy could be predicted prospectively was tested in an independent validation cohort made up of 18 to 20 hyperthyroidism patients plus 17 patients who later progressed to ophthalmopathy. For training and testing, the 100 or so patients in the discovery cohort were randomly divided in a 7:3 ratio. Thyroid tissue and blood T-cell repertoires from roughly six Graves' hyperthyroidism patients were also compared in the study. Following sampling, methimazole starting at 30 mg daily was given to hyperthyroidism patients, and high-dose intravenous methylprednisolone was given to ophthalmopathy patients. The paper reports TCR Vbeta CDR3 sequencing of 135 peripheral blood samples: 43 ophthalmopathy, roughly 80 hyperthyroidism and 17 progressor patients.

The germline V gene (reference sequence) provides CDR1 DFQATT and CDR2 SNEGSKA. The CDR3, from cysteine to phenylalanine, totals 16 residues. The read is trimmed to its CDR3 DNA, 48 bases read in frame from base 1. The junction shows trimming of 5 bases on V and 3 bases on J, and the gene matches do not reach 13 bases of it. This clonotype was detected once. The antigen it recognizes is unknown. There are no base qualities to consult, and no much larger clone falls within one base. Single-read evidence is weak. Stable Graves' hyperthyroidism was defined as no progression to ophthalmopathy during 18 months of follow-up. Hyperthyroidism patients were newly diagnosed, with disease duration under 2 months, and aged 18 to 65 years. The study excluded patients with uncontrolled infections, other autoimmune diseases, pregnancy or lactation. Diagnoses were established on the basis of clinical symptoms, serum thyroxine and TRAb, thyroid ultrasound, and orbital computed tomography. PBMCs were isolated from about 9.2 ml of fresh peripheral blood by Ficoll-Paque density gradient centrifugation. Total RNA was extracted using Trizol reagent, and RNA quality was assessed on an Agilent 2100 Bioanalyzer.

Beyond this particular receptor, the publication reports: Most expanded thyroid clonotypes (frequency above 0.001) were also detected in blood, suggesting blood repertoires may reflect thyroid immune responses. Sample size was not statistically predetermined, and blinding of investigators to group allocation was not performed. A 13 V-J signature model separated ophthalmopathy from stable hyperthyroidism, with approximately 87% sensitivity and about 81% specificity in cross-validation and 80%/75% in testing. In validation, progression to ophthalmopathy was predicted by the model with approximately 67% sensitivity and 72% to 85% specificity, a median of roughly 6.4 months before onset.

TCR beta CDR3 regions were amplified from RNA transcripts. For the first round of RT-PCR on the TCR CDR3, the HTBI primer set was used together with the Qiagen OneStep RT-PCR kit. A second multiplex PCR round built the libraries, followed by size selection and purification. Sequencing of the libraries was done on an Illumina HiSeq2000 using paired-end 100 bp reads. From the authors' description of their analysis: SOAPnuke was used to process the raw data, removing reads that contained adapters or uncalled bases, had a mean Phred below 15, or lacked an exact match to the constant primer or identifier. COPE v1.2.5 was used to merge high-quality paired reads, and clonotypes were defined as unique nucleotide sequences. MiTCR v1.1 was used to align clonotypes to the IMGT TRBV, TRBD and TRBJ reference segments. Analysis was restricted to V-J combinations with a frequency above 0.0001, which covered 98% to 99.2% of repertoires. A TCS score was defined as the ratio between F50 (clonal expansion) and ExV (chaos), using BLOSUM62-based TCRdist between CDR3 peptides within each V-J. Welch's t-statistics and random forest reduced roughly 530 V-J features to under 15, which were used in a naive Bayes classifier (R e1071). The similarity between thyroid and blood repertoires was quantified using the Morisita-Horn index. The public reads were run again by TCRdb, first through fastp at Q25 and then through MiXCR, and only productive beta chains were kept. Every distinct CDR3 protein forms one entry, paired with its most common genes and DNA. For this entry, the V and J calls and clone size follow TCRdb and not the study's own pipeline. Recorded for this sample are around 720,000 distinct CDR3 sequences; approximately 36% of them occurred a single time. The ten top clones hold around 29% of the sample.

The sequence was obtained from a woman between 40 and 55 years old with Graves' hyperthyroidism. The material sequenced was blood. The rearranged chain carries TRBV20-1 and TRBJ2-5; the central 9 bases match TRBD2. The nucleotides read TGCAGTGCTCCCCGGGTGCTAGCGGGATCCAAAGAGACCCAGTACTTC. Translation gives CSAPRVLAGSKETQYF.